A selection of T cell receptor beta chains follows, all from one sample in a study of shared clonotypes between healthy human individuals. Assay: immunoSEQ multiplex PCR; the TCRdb copy retains only in-frame clones and omits some. The table has approximately 810,000 clones, around 92% seen once. The sequencing input was naive CD8+ T cells sorted from blood. These receptors all stem from a man aged 25 to 40 in good health. The conserved cysteine and the conserved F or W are not part of the CDR3 here. Fields, in order: J gene, V gene, CDR3 protein.

TRBJ2-2 | TRBV7-8 | ASSIVMTGMEELF
TRBJ2-1 | TRBV15 | ATSGGTPGLADNEQF
TRBJ2-7 | TRBV4-1 | ASSQGPLQTYEQY
TRBJ2-7 | TRBV28 | ASRTSGSYEQY
TRBJ2-1 | TRBV7-9 | ASSLRTVEVKGNEQF
TRBJ1-4 | TRBV27 | ASSTGTGLDEKLF
TRBJ2-5 | TRBV6-6 | ASSYDQREGRETQY
TRBJ1-1 | TRBV15 | ATSREGQANTEAF
TRBJ2-7 | TRBV27 | ASSSSYSYEQY
TRBJ1-1 | TRBV7-9 | ASSRGTEAF
TRBJ1-5 | TRBV7-6 | ASSAGSFYSNQPQH
TRBJ2-6 | TRBV4-1 | ASSQEWANVLT
TRBJ2-3 | TRBV9 | AIGAPFGLAGITDTQY
TRBJ2-3 | TRBV5-6 | ASSSPPRQGRFPDTQY
TRBJ1-1 | TRBV7-9 | ASSLIGGLNTEAF
TRBJ2-7 | TRBV7-9 | ASSYGVLAGGPYEQY
TRBJ2-1 | TRBV11-2 | ASSLVGTGRNEQF
TRBJ2-7 | TRBV7-2 | ASSLLSGTYEQY
TRBJ2-5 | TRBV5-1 | ASSLGLAGDSETQY
TRBJ2-1 | TRBV4-1 | ASSQAGLAGVRAYNEQF
TRBJ1-5 | TRBV19 | ASSIDYQPQH
TRBJ2-3 | TRBV7-9 | ASSLAPLPEDTQY
TRBJ1-2 | TRBV29-1 | SAGTDYRGT
TRBJ2-2 | TRBV21-1 | ASSNGRRLEDTGELF
TRBJ2-2 | TRBV19 | ASSIRGGRKGINTGELF
TRBJ2-5 | TRBV29-1 | SVDGLEEGTQY
TRBJ2-1 | TRBV29-1 | SVVGSSYNEQF
TRBJ2-5 | TRBV28 | ASSPLRGLRETQY
TRBJ2-7 | TRBV15 | ATSTFPGAYEQY
TRBJ2-1 | TRBV29-1 | STSGSSYNEQF
TRBJ2-1 | TRBV19 | ASSIGPGFYNEQF
TRBJ1-1 | TRBV5-6 | ASSFSTEAF
TRBJ2-1 | TRBV7-2 | ASSLAPGTRRNEQF
TRBJ2-1 | TRBV7-6 | ASSLARGYEQF
TRBJ1-2 | TRBV28 | ASSSASREFYGYT
TRBJ2-7 | TRBV7-9 | ASSLTERIDEQY
TRBJ2-1 | TRBV7-9 | ASSLVATGTSNEQF
TRBJ2-2 | TRBV29-1 | SVGVRNTGELF
TRBJ2-7 | TRBV7-9 | ASSSGTGSLAYEQY
TRBJ2-3 | TRBV13 | ASSSTRGGGTDTQY
TRBJ2-2 | TRBV7-9 | ASSLGELF
TRBJ2-7 | TRBV9 | ASSVHRTSGTYEQY
TRBJ1-5 | TRBV7-9 | ASSEGQTSNQPQH
TRBJ2-2 | TRBV4-1 | ASSLTPSGSGTGELF